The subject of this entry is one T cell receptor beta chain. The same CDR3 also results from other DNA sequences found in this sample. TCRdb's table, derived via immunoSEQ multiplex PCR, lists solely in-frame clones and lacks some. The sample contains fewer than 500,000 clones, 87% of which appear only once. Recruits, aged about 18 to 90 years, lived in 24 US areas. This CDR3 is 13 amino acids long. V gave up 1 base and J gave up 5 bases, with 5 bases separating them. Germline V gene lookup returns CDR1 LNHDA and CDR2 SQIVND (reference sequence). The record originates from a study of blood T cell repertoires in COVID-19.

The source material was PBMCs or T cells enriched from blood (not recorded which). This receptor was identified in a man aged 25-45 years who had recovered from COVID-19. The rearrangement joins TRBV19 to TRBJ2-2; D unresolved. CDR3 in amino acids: CASSIGATGELFF. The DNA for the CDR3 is TGTGCCAGTAGTATAGGGGCAACCGGGGAGCTGTTTTTT.